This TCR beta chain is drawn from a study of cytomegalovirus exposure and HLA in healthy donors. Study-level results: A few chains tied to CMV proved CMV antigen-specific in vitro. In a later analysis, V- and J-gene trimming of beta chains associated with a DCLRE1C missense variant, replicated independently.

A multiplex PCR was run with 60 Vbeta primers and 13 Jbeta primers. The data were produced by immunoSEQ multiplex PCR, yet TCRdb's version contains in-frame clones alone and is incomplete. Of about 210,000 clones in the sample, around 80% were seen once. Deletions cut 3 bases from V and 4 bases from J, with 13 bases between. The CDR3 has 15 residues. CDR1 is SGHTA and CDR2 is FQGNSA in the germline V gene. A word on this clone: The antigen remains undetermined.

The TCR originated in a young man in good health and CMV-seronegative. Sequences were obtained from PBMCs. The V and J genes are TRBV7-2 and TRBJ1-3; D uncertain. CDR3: CASSLDFSGGNTIYF. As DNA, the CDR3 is TGTGCCAGCAGCTTGGACTTCTCGGGGGGAAACACCATATATTTT.